This is a list of T cell receptor beta chains from one sample in a study of human T cells and chemical hapten exposure. TCRdb recomputed calls from the RACE reads with MiXCR, one row per CDR3 protein. Altogether tens of thousands of distinct CDR3 sequences are present, approximately 15% being singletons, with the ten largest covering over 3.5%. This sample comprised whole blood, obtained in connection with sensitization to the hapten diphenylcyclopropenone (DPC). The receptors originated from a woman in her forties or fifties with alopecia areata. Some clones in this sample may be carry-over from other donors' samples. The CDR3 runs from the conserved cysteine through the conserved F or W. A D gene is named only where the DNA matches it firmly. Expanded clones are given a class, and other clones once, few, many or no size at all.

D gene	clone size	V gene	J gene	CDR3 DNA	CDR3 protein
TRBD1	few	TRBV30	TRBJ1-1	TGTGCCTGGAAGGAGAGTGGGGACAGTGAAGCTTTCTTT	CAWKESGDSEAFF
-	-	TRBV20-1	TRBJ2-1	TGCAGTGCTAGAGATGACGGGCGTGAGCAGTTCTTC	CSARDDGREQFF
TRBD2	-	TRBV29-1	TRBJ2-1	TGCAGCGTCTATAGCGGGAGCTTCTACAATGAGCAGTTCTTC	CSVYSGSFYNEQFF
-	-	TRBV5-1	TRBJ1-4	TGCGCCAGCAGCCGGGGCCGAGGTAATGAAAAACTGTTTTTT	CASSRGRGNEKLFF
-	-	TRBV20-1	TRBJ2-4	TGCAGTGCTTGTGACCCCGAAGGGGCCAAAAACATTCAGTACTTC	CSACDPEGAKNIQYF
-	many	TRBV28	TRBJ1-6	TGTGCCAGCATGGGGGCTCAGGGTAATTCACCCCTCCACTTT	CASMGAQGNSPLHF
TRBD1	few	TRBV12-3/TRBV12-4	TRBJ1-3	TGTGCCAGCAGCGGGACAGTCTCTGGAAACACCATATATTTT	CASSGTVSGNTIYF
-	-	TRBV3-1	TRBJ2-3	TGTGCCAGCAGCCGGATAAGGACAGATACGCAGTATTTT	CASSRIRTDTQYF
TRBD1	few	TRBV29-1	TRBJ2-3	TGCAGCGTAGGGGCGGGACAGGGGGCTTCAGATACGCAGTATTTT	CSVGAGQGASDTQYF
-	few	TRBV6-6	TRBJ2-1	TGTGCCAGCAGTTACGGGTACACGGGCAATGAGCAGTTCTTC	CASSYGYTGNEQFF
-	-	TRBV7-2	TRBJ1-6	TGTGCCAGCAGCTTAGGGGACCCGGCGCCCCTCCACTTT	CASSLGDPAPLHF
-	few	TRBV4-1	TRBJ2-7	TGCGCCAGCAGCCAAGAGAATAAAGGAAGGTACGAGCAGTACTTC	CASSQENKGRYEQYF
-	-	TRBV29-1	TRBJ2-2	TGCAGCGTCGCTTTCACCGGGGAGCTGTTTTTT	CSVAFTGELFF
-	few	TRBV7-9	TRBJ1-4	TGTTCCAGCAGCTTAGACAGTCCGGAAAAACTGTTTTTT	CSSSLDSPEKLFF
-	many	TRBV20-1	TRBJ2-2	TGCAGTGCTAGAGATTCGGGGAATCCGAACACCGGGGAGCTGTTTTTT	CSARDSGNPNTGELFF
TRBD1	few	TRBV2	TRBJ2-5	TGTGCCAGCAGAACACAGGGGGGGACCCAGTACTTC	CASRTQGGTQYF
TRBD2	-	TRBV25-1	TRBJ2-2	TGTGCCAGCAGTGATGGGACTAGCGTCACCGGGGAGCTGTTTTTT	CASSDGTSVTGELFF
TRBD1	few	TRBV7-2	TRBJ1-1	TGTGCCAGCAGCTTCCGGGACAGTAGGACTGAAGCTTTCTTT	CASSFRDSRTEAFF
TRBD2	-	TRBV10-3	TRBJ2-7	TGTGCCATCAGGGAGCGGGAGTACGAGCAGTACTTC	CAIREREYEQYF
-	-	TRBV3-1	TRBJ1-5	TGTGCCAGCAGCCAAAGCCAAGGACTTTATCAGCCCCAGCATTTT	CASSQSQGLYQPQHF
TRBD2	-	TRBV6-2/TRBV6-3	TRBJ2-5	TGTGCCAGCAGCTACACCCGGACTAGCGGGATCGGAGAGACCCAGTACTTC	CASSYTRTSGIGETQYF
TRBD1	many	TRBV7-2	TRBJ2-1	TGTGCCAGCAGCTTAGATTCCGGGACAGATTACAATGAGCAGTTCTTC	CASSLDSGTDYNEQFF
-	few	TRBV5-1	TRBJ2-3	TGCGCCAGCGGGTGGCAGCAGCGGGATACGCAGTATTTT	CASGWQQRDTQYF
-	few	TRBV3-1	TRBJ2-1	TGTGCCAGCAGCAGACAGACCGGACAGGAGGGGGGCAATGAGCAGTTCTTC	CASSRQTGQEGGNEQFF
TRBD1	-	TRBV6-6	TRBJ2-1	TGTGCCAGCAGTGGGGACAGCGTTTACAATGAGCATTTCTTC	CASSGDSVYNEHFF
-	many	TRBV11-2	TRBJ2-7	TGTGCCAGCAGCTTAGACTACCGACGCCTCTCCGAGCAGTACTTC	CASSLDYRRLSEQYF
TRBD1	many	TRBV7-9	TRBJ1-6	TGTGCCAGCAGCTCAGGACAGGGTTTTTATAATTCACCCCTCCACTTT	CASSSGQGFYNSPLHF